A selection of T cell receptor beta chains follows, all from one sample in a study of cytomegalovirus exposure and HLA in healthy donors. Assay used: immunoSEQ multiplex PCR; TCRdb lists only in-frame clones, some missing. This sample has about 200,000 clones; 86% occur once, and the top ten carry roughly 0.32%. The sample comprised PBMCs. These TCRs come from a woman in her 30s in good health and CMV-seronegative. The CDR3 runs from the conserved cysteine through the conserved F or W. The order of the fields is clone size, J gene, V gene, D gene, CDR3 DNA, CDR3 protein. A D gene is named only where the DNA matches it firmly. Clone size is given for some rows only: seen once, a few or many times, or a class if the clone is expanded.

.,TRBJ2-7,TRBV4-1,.,TGCGCCAGCAGCCCACCCCTAAAGTCTGACAGGACCTACGAGCAGTACTTC,CASSPPLKSDRTYEQYF
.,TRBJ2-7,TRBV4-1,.,TGCGCCAGCAGCCCGGCGGAGGCCTACGAGCAGTACTTC,CASSPAEAYEQYF
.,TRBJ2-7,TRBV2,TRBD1,TGTGCCAGCAGTGTCAAGAGGACAGGGTCTTCCTACGAGCAGTACTTC,CASSVKRTGSSYEQYF
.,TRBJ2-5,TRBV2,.,TGTGCCAGCAGTGGCCCAGCGGGCCTCCAAGAGACCCAGTACTTC,CASSGPAGLQETQYF
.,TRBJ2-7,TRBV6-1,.,TGTGCCAGCAGTGAACCGGTACAGTCTTACGAGCAGTACTTC,CASSEPVQSYEQYF
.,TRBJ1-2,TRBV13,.,TGTGCCAGCAGCTTAGGTTGGGAAAACAGGGACGCGGGCTACACCTTC,CASSLGWENRDAGYTF
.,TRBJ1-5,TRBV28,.,TGTGCCAGCAGTTTTTTGAGGTATAGCAATCAGCCCCAGCATTTT,CASSFLRYSNQPQHF
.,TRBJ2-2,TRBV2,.,TGTGCCAGCAGCCGAACAGGGTTAATCGACACCGGGGAGCTGTTTTTT,CASSRTGLIDTGELFF
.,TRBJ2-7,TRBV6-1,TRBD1,TGTGCCAGCAGGAGGACAGGTGAACGTCGGGAGCAGTACTTC,CASRRTGERREQYF
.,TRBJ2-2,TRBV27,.,TGTGCCAGCAGTTTATCGAATGAGGGTATAAGGGAGCTGTTTTTT,CASSLSNEGIRELFF
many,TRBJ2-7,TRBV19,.,TGTGCCAGTAGTATAGCCCTAGCCAACGAGCAGTACTTC,CASSIALANEQYF
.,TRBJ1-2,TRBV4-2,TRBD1,TGTGCCAGCAGCCGCAGTCAGGGGGTCGAGTATGGCTACACCTTC,CASSRSQGVEYGYTF
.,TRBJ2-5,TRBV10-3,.,TGTGCCATCAGTGAAGTGGTGGGAGGAGAGACCCAGTACTTC,CAISEVVGGETQYF
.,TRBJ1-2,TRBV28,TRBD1,TGTGCCAGCAGTGCCCCCGGGACAGCCATTTATGGCTACACCTTC,CASSAPGTAIYGYTF
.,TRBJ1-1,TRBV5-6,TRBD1,TGTGCCAGCAGCTTGGCGACCGGGACAGGGGACATCGACACTGAAGCTTTCTTT,CASSLATGTGDIDTEAFF
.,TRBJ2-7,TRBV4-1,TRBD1,TGCGCCAGCAGCCACTTACAGGGGATGGACTCCGAGCAGTACTTC,CASSHLQGMDSEQYF
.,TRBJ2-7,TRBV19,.,TGTGCCAGTAGTTTCGGACAGACCTACGAGCAGTACTTC,CASSFGQTYEQYF
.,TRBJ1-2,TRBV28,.,TGTGCCAGCAGTTTGGAAACCCGGGGTGGAGGCTACACCTTC,CASSLETRGGGYTF
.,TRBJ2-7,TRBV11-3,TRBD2,TGTGCCAGCAGCCTTGGGGGGGACTACGAGCAGTACTTC,CASSLGGDYEQYF
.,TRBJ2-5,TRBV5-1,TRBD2,TGCGCCAACAGGCAGGGTAGCGGGGGGGCTAAGGAGACCCAGTACTTC,CANRQGSGGAKETQYF
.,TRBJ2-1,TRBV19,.,TGTGCCAGTAGTATCAGGGTTGGCAATGAGCAGTTCTTC,CASSIRVGNEQFF
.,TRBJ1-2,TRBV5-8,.,TGTGCCAGCAGCTTGGGAAGGGGCCGGACGGGTTTTAACTATGGCTACACCTTC,CASSLGRGRTGFNYGYTF
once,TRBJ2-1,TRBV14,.,TGTGCCAGCAGCCACACATGGAGTGCCAGTGAGCAGTTCTTC,CASSHTWSASEQFF
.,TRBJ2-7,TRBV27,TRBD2,TGTGCCAGCAGTACCGGGACTAGCGGGTTTTCCTACGAGCAGTACTTC,CASSTGTSGFSYEQYF
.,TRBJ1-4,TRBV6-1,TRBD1,TGTGCCAGCAGGAAGACAGGGGGCCATGGAAAACTGTTTTTT,CASRKTGGHGKLFF
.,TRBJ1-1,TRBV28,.,TGTGCCAGCAGCTTAGTGGGCGCTGAAGCTTTCTTT,CASSLVGAEAFF
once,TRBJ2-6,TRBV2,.,TGTGCCAGCATCGAACAATTTCTCTCTGGGGCCAACGTCCTGACTTTC,CASIEQFLSGANVLTF
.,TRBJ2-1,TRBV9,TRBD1,TGTGCCAGTTCGCAGGGGGCCGGGAATGAGCAGTTCTTC,CASSQGAGNEQFF
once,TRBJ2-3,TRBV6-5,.,TGTGCCAGCAGCCAACAGGAAAGCACAGATACGCAGTATTTT,CASSQQESTDTQYF
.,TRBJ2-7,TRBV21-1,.,TGTGCCAGCAGCGACTATTACGGACTAGCGGGAGGTTCCCCCTACGAGCAGTACTTC,CASSDYYGLAGGSPYEQYF
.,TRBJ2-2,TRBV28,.,TGTGCCAGCACTGTGTTGCGCTACACCGGGGAGCTGTTTTTT,CASTVLRYTGELFF
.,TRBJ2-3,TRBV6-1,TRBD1,TGTGCCAGCTCGGGACAGCCGATTATATATACGCAGTATTTT,CASSGQPIIYTQYF
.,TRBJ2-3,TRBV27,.,TGTGCCACCCAGGGGACCAGCACAGATACGCAGTATTTT,CATQGTSTDTQYF
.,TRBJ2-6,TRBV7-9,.,TGTGCCAGCAGGTATAGACAGGACTCTGGGGCCAACGTCCTGACTTTC,CASRYRQDSGANVLTF
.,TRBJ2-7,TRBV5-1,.,TGCGCCAGCAGCTTGGCAGGCAGCTCCTACGAGCAGTACTTC,CASSLAGSSYEQYF
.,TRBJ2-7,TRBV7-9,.,TGTGCCAGCAGCCTAGGGGCGGGCCTCTCCTACGAGCAGTACTTC,CASSLGAGLSYEQYF
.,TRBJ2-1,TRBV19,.,TGTGCCAGTAGTATTGGGAGCTCCTACAATGAGCAGTTCTTC,CASSIGSSYNEQFF
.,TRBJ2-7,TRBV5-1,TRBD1,TGCGCCAGCAACTCCTGGACAGGGGGGGGCTCCTACGAGCAGTACTTC,CASNSWTGGGSYEQYF
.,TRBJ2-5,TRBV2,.,TGTGCCAGCAGTTTATTATCCGGGACACAAGAGACCCAGTACTTC,CASSLLSGTQETQYF
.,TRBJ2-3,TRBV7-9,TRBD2,TGTGCCAGCAGCCTGCGGAGACTAGCGGGCTACACAGATACGCAGTATTTT,CASSLRRLAGYTDTQYF
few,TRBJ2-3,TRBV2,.,TGTGCCAGCAGTGAGAGGCATACGCAGTATTTT,CASSERHTQYF
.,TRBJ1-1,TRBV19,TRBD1,TGTGCCAGTAGTCCCGACAGGGGAGAGGTCTACACTGAAGCTTTCTTT,CASSPDRGEVYTEAFF
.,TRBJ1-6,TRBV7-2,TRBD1,TGTGCCAGCAGCACCCAGGGGGCCGCCTATAATTCACCCCTCCACTTT,CASSTQGAAYNSPLHF
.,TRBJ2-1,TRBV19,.,TGTGCCAGTAGTATAGCGGAGGGGAAGCAGTTCTTC,CASSIAEGKQFF
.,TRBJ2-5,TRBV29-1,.,TGCAGCGTTGAGGGTTTCGGGGTAGGAGAGACCCAGTACTTC,CSVEGFGVGETQYF
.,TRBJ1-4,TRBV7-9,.,TGTGCCAGCGGCCTGCGTGGGGCTGCAACTAATGAAAAACTGTTTTTT,CASGLRGAATNEKLFF
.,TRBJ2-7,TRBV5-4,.,TGTGCCAGCAGTGGTACTTCCTACGAGCAGTACTTC,CASSGTSYEQYF